Presented here are 5 T cell receptor beta chains from one specimen sequenced in a study of T cell responses to AZD1222 COVID-19 vaccine. Profiled with immunoSEQ multiplex PCR; TCRdb holds only in-frame clones, not every one. The sample holds roughly 130,000 clones, roughly 86% seen once. This specimen consisted of peripheral blood, obtained on day 0 of AZD1222 vaccination. The receptors were gathered from an adult in good health.

This chain uses TRBV5-8 with TRBJ1-5; no reliable D call. Germline assignment: CDR1 SGHTS and CDR2 YDEGEE. The ends were cut back, 0 bases at V and 5 bases at J, with 9 bases in the middle. The CDR3 extends over 14 amino acids. The CDR3 region is CASSLAGLYQPQHF. CDR3 nucleotide sequence: TGTGCCAGCAGCTTGGCGGGGTTGTATCAGCCCCAGCATTTT.

The table lists this clone with a count of one. The chain couples TRBV5-1 to TRBJ1-6; tentative D call: TRBD1 (6 bases). Trimming stripped 2 bases from V and 9 bases from J, with 18 bases between. This CDR3 comprises 16 residues. Germline V gene sequence: CDR1 SGHRS, CDR2 YFSETQ. The DNA of the CDR3 is TGCGCCAGCAGCTTCCAACCGGGACAAGTGGGTTCACCCCTCCACTTT. Protein sequence: CASSFQPGQVGSPLHF.

The chain couples TRBV3-1 (or the pseudogene TRBV3-2) to TRBJ1-5; no firm D call. This CDR3 comprises 15 residues. Germline V gene sequence: CDR1 LGHDT, CDR2 YNNKEL (reference sequence). Between the trimmed V and J ends, which lost 1 base and 4 bases, there was a span of 11 bases. In DNA form, the CDR3 reads TGTGCCAGCAGCCAAGGGTTTGAGAGAAATCAGCCCCAGCATTTT. Residues: CASSQGFERNQPQHF.

This chain uses TRBV7-8 with TRBJ2-1; D is perhaps TRBD1 (5 bases). CDR3 length: 15 amino acids. The germline gives CDR1 SGHVS, CDR2 FQNEAQ. Trimming pared 3 bases from V and 4 bases from J, leaving 13 bases between. CDR3 sequence: CASSFDSIPYNEQFF. The CDR3 DNA sequence: TGTGCCAGCAGCTTCGACAGCATCCCGTACAATGAGCAGTTCTTC.

The chain combines TRBV9 with TRBJ1-2; TRBD1 is a possible D gene (6 bases). The germline CDR1 and CDR2 sequences are SGDLS and YYNGEE. V gave up 3 bases and J gave up 2 bases, with 14 bases separating them. CDR3 length equals 15 residues. The CDR3 DNA reads as TGTGCCAGCAGCGAATCAGGGGCGATGAACTATGGCTACACCTTC. Translated: CASSESGAMNYGYTF.